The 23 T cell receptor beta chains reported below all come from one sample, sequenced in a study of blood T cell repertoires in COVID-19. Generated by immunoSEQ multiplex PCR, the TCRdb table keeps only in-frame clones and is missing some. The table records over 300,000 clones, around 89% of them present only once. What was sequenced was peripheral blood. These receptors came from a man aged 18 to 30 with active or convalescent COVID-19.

The chain's CDR3 is CASSPEGLAGAYEQYF. CDR3 in DNA: TGTGCCAGCAGCCCAGAGGGATTAGCAGGAGCCTACGAGCAGTACTTC. The rearrangement uses TRBV7-9 and TRBJ2-7, with a tentative D call TRBD2 (5 bases). Looked up from germline, CDR1 is SEHNR and CDR2 is FQNEAQ (reference sequence). Between the trimmed V and J ends, which lost 5 bases and 2 bases, there was a span of 19 bases. The CDR3 is 16 residues long.

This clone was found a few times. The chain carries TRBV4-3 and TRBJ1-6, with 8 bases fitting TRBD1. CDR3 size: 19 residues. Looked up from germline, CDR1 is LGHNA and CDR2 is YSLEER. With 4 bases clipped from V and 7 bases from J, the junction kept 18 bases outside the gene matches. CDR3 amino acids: CASSPNHATGASLNSPLHF. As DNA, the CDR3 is TGCGCCAGCAGCCCCAATCATGCGACAGGGGCAAGCTTGAATTCACCCCTCCACTTT.

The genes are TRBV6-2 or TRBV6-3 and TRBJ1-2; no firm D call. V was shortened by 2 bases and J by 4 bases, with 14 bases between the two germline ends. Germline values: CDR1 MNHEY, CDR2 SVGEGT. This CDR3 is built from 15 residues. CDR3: CASSYPSHGSYGYTF. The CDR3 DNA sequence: TGTGCCAGCAGTTACCCCTCCCACGGGAGCTATGGCTACACCTTC.

The CDR3 region is CAIRPDRYGYTF. The DNA of the CDR3 is TGTGCCATCAGACCGGACAGATATGGCTACACCTTC. The chain couples TRBV10-3 to TRBJ1-2; maybe TRBD1 (6 bases). The CDR3 extends over 12 amino acids. CDR1 and CDR2 (germline): ENHRY, SYGVKD. V lost 6 bases to trimming and J lost 5 bases, with 10 bases between them.

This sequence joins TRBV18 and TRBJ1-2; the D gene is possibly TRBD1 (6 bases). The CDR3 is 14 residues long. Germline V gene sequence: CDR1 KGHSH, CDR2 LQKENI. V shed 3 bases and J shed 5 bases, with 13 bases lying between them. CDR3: CASSPYREGYGYTF. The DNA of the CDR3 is TGTGCCAGCTCACCGTACAGGGAAGGGTATGGCTACACCTTC. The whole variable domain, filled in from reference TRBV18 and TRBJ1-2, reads NAGVMQNPRHLVRRRGQEARLRCSPMKGHSHVYWYRQLPEEGLKFMVYLQKENIIDESGMPKERFSAEFPKEGPSILRIQQVVRGDSAAYFCASSPYREGYGYTFGSGTRLTVV.

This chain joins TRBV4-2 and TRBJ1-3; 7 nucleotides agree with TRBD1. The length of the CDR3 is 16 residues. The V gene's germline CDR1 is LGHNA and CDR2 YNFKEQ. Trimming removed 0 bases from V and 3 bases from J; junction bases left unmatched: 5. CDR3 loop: CASSQDKGANGNTIYF. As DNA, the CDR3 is TGTGCCAGCAGCCAAGATAAGGGGGCAAATGGAAACACCATATATTTT.

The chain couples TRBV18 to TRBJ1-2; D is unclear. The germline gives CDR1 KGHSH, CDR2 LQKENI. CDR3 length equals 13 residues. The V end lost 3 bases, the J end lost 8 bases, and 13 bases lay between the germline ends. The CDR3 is CASSPRLVDGYTF. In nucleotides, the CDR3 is TGTGCCAGCTCACCGAGGTTGGTAGACGGCTACACCTTC.

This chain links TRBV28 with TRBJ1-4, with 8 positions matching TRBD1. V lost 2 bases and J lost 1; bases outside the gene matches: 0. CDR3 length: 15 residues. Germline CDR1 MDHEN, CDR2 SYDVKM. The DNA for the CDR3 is TGTGCCAGCAGTTTAGGACAGGGAACTAATGAAAAACTGTTTTTT. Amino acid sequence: CASSLGQGTNEKLFF.

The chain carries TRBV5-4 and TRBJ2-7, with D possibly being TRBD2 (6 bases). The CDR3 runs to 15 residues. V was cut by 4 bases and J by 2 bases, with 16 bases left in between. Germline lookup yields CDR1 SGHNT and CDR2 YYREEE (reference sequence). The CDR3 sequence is CASSDLASRPYEQYF. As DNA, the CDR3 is TGTGCCAGCAGCGATCTAGCGTCCCGTCCCTACGAGCAGTACTTC.

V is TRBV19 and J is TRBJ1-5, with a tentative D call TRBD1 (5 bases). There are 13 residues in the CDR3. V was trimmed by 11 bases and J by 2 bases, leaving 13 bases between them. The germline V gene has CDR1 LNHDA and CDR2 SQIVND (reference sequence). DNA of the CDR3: TGTGCCGCGGCAGGGTTAGGCAATCAGCCCCAGCATTTT. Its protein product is CAAAGLGNQPQHF. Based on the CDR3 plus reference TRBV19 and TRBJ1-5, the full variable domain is DGGITQSPKYLFRKEGQNVTLSCEQNLNHDAMYWYRQDPGQGLRLIYYSQIVNDFQKGDIAEGYSVSREKKESFPLTVTSAQKNPTAFYLCAAAGLGNQPQHFGDGTRLSIL.

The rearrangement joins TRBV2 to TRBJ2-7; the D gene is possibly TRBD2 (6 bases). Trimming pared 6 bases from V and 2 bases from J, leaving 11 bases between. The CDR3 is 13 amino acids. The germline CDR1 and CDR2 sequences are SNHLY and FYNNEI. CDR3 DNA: TGTGCCAGCAGACCTTCGGGGGCCTACGAGCAGTACTTC. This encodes CASRPSGAYEQYF. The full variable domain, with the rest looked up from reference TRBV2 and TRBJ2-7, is EPEVTQTPSHQVTQMGQEVILRCVPISNHLYFYWYRQILGQKVEFLVSFYNNEISEKSEIFDDQFSVERPDGSNFTLKIRSTKLEDSAMYFCASRPSGAYEQYFGPGTRLTVT.

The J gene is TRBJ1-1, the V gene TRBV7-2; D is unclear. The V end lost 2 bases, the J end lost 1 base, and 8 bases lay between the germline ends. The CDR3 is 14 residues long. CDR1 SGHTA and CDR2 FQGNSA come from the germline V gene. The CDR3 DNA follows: TGTGCCAGCAGCTTAAGGAGTGGGAACACTGAAGCTTTCTTT. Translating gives CASSLRSGNTEAFF.

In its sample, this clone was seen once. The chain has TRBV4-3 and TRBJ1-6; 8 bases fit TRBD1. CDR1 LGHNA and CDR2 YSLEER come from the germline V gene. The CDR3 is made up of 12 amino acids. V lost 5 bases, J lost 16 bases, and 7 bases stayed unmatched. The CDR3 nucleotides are TGCGCCAGCAGCAAGGACAGGGTTCAACTCCACTTT. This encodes CASSKDRVQLHF.

The CDR3 here is CASSLVGQNNQPQHF. The CDR3 DNA sequence: TGTGCCAGCAGTTTAGTTGGACAGAACAATCAGCCCCAGCATTTT. This chain joins TRBV28 and TRBJ1-5; possibly TRBD1 for D (6 bases). Per germline, CDR1 MDHEN and CDR2 SYDVKM. The CDR3 spans 15 residues. V was pared by 2 bases and J by 3 bases, with 11 bases between.

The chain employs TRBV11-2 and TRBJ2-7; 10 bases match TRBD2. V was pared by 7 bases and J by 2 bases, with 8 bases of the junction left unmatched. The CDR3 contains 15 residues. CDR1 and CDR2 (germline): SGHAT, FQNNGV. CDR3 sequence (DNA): TGTGCCAGCACCCAAGAGCTAGCGGGGGCCTACGAGCAGTACTTC. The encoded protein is CASTQELAGAYEQYF.

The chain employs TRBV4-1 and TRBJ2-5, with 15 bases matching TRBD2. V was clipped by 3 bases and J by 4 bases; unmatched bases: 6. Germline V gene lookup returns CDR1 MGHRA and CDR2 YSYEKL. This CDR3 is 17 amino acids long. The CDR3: CASSQRTSGGAGETQYF. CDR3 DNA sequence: TGCGCCAGCAGCCAGAGGACTAGCGGGGGGGCTGGAGAGACCCAGTACTTC.

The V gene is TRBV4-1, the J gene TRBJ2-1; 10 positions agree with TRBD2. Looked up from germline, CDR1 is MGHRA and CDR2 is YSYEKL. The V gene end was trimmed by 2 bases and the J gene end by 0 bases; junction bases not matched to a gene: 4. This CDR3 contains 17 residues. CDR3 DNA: TGCGCCAGCAGCCAATATCCTAGCGGGAGCTCCTACAATGAGCAGTTCTTC. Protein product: CASSQYPSGSSYNEQFF.

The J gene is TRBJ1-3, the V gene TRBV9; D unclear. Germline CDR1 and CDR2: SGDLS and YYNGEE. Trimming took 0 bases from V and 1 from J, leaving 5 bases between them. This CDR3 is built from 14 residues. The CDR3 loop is CASSVVSSGNTIYF. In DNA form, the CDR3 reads TGTGCCAGCAGCGTAGTGAGTTCTGGAAACACCATATATTTT.

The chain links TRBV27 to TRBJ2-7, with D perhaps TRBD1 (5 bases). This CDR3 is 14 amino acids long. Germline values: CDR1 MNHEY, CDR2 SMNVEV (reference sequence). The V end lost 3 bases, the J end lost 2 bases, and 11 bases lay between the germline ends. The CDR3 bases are TGTGCCAGCAGTTTGTCGACAGCCGCCTACGAGCAGTACTTC. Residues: CASSLSTAAYEQYF.

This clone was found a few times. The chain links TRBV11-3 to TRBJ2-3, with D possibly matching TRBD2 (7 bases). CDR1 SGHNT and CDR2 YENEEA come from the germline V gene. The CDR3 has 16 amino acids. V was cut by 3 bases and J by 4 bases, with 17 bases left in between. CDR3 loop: CASSLGAGGSADTQYF. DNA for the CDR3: TGTGCCAGCAGCTTGGGGGCGGGCGGGAGTGCAGATACGCAGTATTTT. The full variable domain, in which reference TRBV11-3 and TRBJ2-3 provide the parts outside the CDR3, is EAGVVQSPRYKIIEKKQPVAFWCNPISGHNTLYWYLQNLGQGPELLIRYENEEAVDDSQLPKDRFSAERLKGVDSTLKIQPAELGDSAVYLCASSLGAGGSADTQYFGPGTRLTVL.

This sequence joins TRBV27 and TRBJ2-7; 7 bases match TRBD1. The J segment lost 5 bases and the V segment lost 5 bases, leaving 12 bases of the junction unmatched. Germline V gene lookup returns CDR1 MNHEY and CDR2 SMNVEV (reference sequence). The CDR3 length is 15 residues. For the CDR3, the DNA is TGTGCCAGCAGTCTCCAATCCGGGACAGAAAACGAGCAGTACTTC. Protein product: CASSLQSGTENEQYF.

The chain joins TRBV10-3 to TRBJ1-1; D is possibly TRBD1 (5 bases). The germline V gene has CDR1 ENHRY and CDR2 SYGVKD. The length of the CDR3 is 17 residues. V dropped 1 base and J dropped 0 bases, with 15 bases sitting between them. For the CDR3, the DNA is TGTGCCATCAGTGAGTTTCAGGGATTGACAGTGAACACTGAAGCTTTCTTT. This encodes CAISEFQGLTVNTEAFF.

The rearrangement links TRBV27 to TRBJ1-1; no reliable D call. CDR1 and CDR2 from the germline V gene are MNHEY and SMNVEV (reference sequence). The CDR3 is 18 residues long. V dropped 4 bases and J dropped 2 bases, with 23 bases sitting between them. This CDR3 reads CASSYGSFGPNRNTEAFF. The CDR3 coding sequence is TGTGCCAGCAGTTACGGTTCTTTTGGGCCAAACAGAAACACTGAAGCTTTCTTT.